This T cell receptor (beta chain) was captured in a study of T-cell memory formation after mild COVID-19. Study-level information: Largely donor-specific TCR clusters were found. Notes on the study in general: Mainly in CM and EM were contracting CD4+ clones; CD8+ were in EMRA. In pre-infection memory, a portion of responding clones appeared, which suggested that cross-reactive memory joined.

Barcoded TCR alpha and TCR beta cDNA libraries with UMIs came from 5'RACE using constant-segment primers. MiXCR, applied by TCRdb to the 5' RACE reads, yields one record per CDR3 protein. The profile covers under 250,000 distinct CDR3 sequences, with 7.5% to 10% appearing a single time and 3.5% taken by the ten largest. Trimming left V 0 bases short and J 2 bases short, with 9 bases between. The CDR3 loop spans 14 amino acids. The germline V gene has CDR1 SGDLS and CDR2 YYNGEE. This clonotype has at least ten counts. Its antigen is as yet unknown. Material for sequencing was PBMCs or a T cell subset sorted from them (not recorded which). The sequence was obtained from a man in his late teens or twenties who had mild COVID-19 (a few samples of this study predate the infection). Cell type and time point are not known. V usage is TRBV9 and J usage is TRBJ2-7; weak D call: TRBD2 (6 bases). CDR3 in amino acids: CASSVGQRAYEQYF. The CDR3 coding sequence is TGTGCCAGCAGCGTAGGGCAGCGGGCCTACGAGCAGTACTTC.